This T cell receptor (beta chain) was found in a study of T cell responses to AZD1222 COVID-19 vaccine. In germline, CDR1 is KGHSH, CDR2 LQKENI. J lost 5 bases, V lost 3 bases, and 8 bases had no gene match. This CDR3 region has 16 residues. Concerning this clone: Its specificity is not known.

The data were produced by immunoSEQ multiplex PCR, yet TCRdb's version contains in-frame clones alone and is incomplete. Among tens of thousands of clones listed, nearly 90% were seen once. Regarding the study as a whole: Donors were chiefly white British, with a greater number of females, and clonal diversity was perhaps underestimated. CD4 TCRs covered the whole spike, strongest at regions 160-218 and 743-854. The study identified only 6 or 7 AZD1222 recipients as seropositive at baseline. Nearly half of unique spike-specific TCRs reportedly avoided B.1.351 and B.1.1.7 mutated regions.

The TCR was taken from an adult who received the AZD1222 COVID-19 vaccine. This chain links TRBV18 with TRBJ1-5; 9 bases fit TRBD1. The source was peripheral blood, collected 28 days after the second AZD1222 dose. In nucleotides, the CDR3 is TGTGCCAGCTCACCTCCGGGACAGGGCCCTTATCAGCCCCAGCATTTT. Translated: CASSPPGQGPYQPQHF.